These 15 T cell receptor beta chains were sequenced from one sample in a study of control samples from healthy donors and cancer patients. Assay: immunoSEQ multiplex PCR; the TCRdb copy retains only in-frame clones and omits some. Seen here are 99,000 or so clones, about four fifths observed once, and the top ten hold approximately 13%. Sequenced input: blood. Receptors originate from a woman aged 45 to 65 in good health.

The chain has TRBV11-3 and TRBJ1-4; 7 nucleotides match TRBD1. Germline V gene data show CDR1 as SGHNT and CDR2 as YENEEA. CDR3 length: 13 residues. Unmatched junction bases numbered 5, after V lost 6 bases and J lost 7 bases. The CDR3 DNA follows: TGTGCCAGCAGTAGGGGGCACGGTGAAAAACTGTTTTTT. Amino acids: CASSRGHGEKLFF.

Only one count was recorded for this clone. This chain links TRBV9 with TRBJ2-5; 12 positions agree with TRBD2. Germline CDR1 and CDR2: SGDLS and YYNGEE. The trim removed 0 bases at V and 5 bases at J, leaving 8 bases unmatched. The CDR3 contains 17 residues. For the CDR3, the DNA is TGTGCCAGCAGCGTAGGAGCTAGCGGGGGGGCGGAGGAGACCCAGTACTTC. Translating gives CASSVGASGGAEETQYF. The full variable domain, completed using reference TRBV9 and TRBJ2-5, is DSGVTQTPKHLITATGQRVTLRCSPRSGDLSVYWYQQSLDQGLQFLIQYYNGEERAKGNILERFSAQQFPDLHSELNLSSLELGDSALYFCASSVGASGGAEETQYFGPGTRLLVL.

The chain has TRBV4-3 and TRBJ1-4; no clear D gene. Germline V gene lookup returns CDR1 LGHNA and CDR2 YSLEER. This CDR3 contains 13 residues. Trimming stripped 4 bases from V and 8 bases from J, with 11 bases between. The CDR3 nucleotides read TGCGCCAGCAGCCGTCAGATTGGGGAAAAACTGTTTTTT. Residues: CASSRQIGEKLFF.

The CDR3 loop reads CASSHLPGAGGRSYNEQFF. The CDR3 DNA reads TGTGCCAGCAGCCACCTTCCGGGAGCGGGAGGGCGGTCCTACAATGAGCAGTTCTTC. The V call is TRBV14, the J call TRBJ2-1, with TRBD2 matching over 10 bases. Germline loops: CDR1 SGHDN, CDR2 FVKESK. V gave up 3 bases and J gave up 1 base; unmatched junction bases: 12. The CDR3 is made up of 19 amino acids.

J is TRBJ1-3 and V is TRBV29-1; D unclear. Germline CDR1 reads SQVTM; CDR2 reads ANQGSEA. V gave up 6 bases and J gave up 0 bases, with 9 bases separating them. The CDR3 totals 13 residues. CDR3 in DNA: TGCAGCGTACAGACGGTCTCTGGAAACACCATATATTTT. As protein: CSVQTVSGNTIYF.

The chain has TRBV7-3 and TRBJ1-6; D is undetermined. This CDR3 is 14 amino acids long. The germline V gene has CDR1 SGHTA and CDR2 FQGTGA. V was clipped by 5 bases and J by 10 bases, with 15 bases between them. The CDR3 is CASSLDGVGSPLHF. The CDR3 DNA follows: TGTGCCAGCAGCCTGGATGGGGTAGGGTCACCCCTCCACTTT.

The chain is built from TRBV11-3 and TRBJ1-1; no clear D gene. V was clipped by 2 bases and J by 0 bases, with 7 bases between them. Germline-derived CDR1 and CDR2 are SGHNT and YENEEA. The CDR3 is 14 residues long. DNA of the CDR3: TGTGCCAGCAGCTTAACGTCCATGAACACTGAAGCTTTCTTT. Protein: CASSLTSMNTEAFF.

V gene TRBV5-1 combines with J gene TRBJ1-6, with D tentatively TRBD1 (5 bases). Germline V lookup: CDR1 SGHRS, CDR2 YFSETQ. The CDR3 runs 14 residues. Deletions cut 0 bases from V and 5 bases from J, with 6 bases between. The CDR3 DNA is TGCGCCAGCAGCTTGGAGGGGAATAATTCACCCCTCCACTTT. This gives the protein CASSLEGNNSPLHF. Supplemented by reference TRBV5-1 and TRBJ1-6, the full variable domain reads KAGVTQTPRYLIKTRGQQVTLSCSPISGHRSVSWYQQTPGQGLQFLFEYFSETQRNKGNFPGRFSGRQFSNSRSEMNVSTLELGDSALYLCASSLEGNNSPLHFGNGTRLTVT.

This clone was seen once. The chain is built from TRBV3-1 (or the pseudogene TRBV3-2) and TRBJ1-2; D unclear. Per germline, CDR1 LGHDT and CDR2 YNNKEL (reference sequence). There are 13 residues in the CDR3. Trimming pared 2 bases from V and 6 bases from J, leaving 10 bases between. In nucleotides, the CDR3 is TGTGCCAGCAGCCAATTGAAAGGAGATGGCTACACCTTC. The encoded protein is CASSQLKGDGYTF.

This clone was recorded only once. The J gene is TRBJ1-5, the V gene TRBV4-3; D remains unclear. Germline lookup yields CDR1 LGHNA and CDR2 YSLEER. CDR3 length: 15 residues. Trimming stripped 0 bases from V and 0 bases from J, with 6 bases between. This CDR3 reads CASSQDLNSNQPQHF. DNA for the CDR3: TGCGCCAGCAGCCAAGATCTGAATAGCAATCAGCCCCAGCATTTT.

The V and J genes are TRBV11-2 and TRBJ1-5, with a weak D call TRBD1 (5 bases). CDR3 length equals 14 residues. Germline CDR1 is SGHAT and CDR2 is FQNNGV. V was pared by 1 base and J by 7 bases, with 11 bases between. CDR3 nucleotide sequence: TGTGCCAGCAGCTTAGGGCAGGGAGGGCAGCCCCAGCATTTT. Its translation is CASSLGQGGQPQHF.

The chain combines TRBV2 with TRBJ2-5; the match to TRBD1 covers 9 bases. The CDR3 spans 11 residues. Germline V gives CDR1 SNHLY, CDR2 FYNNEI. With 5 bases clipped from V and 10 bases from J, the junction kept 2 bases outside the gene matches. As DNA, the CDR3 is TGTGCCAGCAGTAGACAGGGGGACCAGTACTTC. Its translation: CASSRQGDQYF.

The CDR3 region has the DNA TGTGCCAGCATCCCCTGGGGGGGGGAATACAATGAGCAGTTCTTC. Translation gives CASIPWGGEYNEQFF. The J gene is TRBJ2-1, the V gene TRBV7-3; 7 bases are shared with TRBD2. Trimming removed 7 bases from V and 4 bases from J; junction bases left unmatched: 10. The CDR3 contains 15 residues. Per the germline V gene, CDR1 is SGHTA and CDR2 is FQGTGA.

The gene calls are TRBV2 and TRBJ1-5; 8 bases are a match to TRBD1. After removal of 2 bases from V and 4 bases from J, the junction contained 4 bases not matched to a gene. The CDR3 is 15 residues long. Germline V gene data show CDR1 as SNHLY and CDR2 as FYNNEI. The CDR3 bases are TGTGCCAGCAGTGAAAGGACAGGGTGGAATCAGCCCCAGCATTTT. As protein: CASSERTGWNQPQHF.

This clone was observed once. CDR3 nucleotides: TGTGCCAGCAGTGAATATAGGGGGGCAGGGGAAAAACTGTTTTTT. Translation: CASSEYRGAGEKLFF. The chain combines TRBV25-1 with TRBJ1-4; tentatively, D is TRBD1 (6 bases). The V gene's germline CDR1 is MGHDK and CDR2 SYGVNS. Trimming left V 0 bases short and J 8 bases short, with 13 bases between. The CDR3 runs to 15 residues.